This T cell receptor (beta chain) was obtained from a study of T cell responses to AZD1222 COVID-19 vaccine. Germline CDR1 and CDR2: KGHDR and SFDVKD. Deletions cut 9 bases from V and 9 bases from J, with 14 bases between. The CDR3 covers 12 residues. Comment on this clone: What it binds is unknown.

Study-wide results and limits: Sampling that yielded the repertoires occurred only after the peak T cell response. The CD4 TCRs associated with vaccination extended across spike and predominated at 160-218 and 743-854. Seropositive status at baseline applied to only 5 or 6 AZD1222 recipients. Clonal diversity was possibly underestimated, and white British individuals and females predominated among donors.

Some clones are missing from TCRdb's copy, which holds only in-frame ones; the method was immunoSEQ multiplex PCR. This sample has 100,000 or so clones, with over 75% found just once. The chain employs TRBV24-1 and TRBJ1-5, with unresolved D. The origin of this receptor is an adult in good health. The material was peripheral blood, obtained on day 0 of AZD1222 vaccination. CDR3 nucleotides: TGTGCCACCGCAAGGAGCTGGGGGCCCCAGCATTTT. Encoded protein: CATARSWGPQHF.